A selection of T cell receptor beta chains follows, all from one sample in a study of blood T cell repertoires in COVID-19. The protocol was immunoSEQ multiplex PCR, while the TCRdb copy is restricted to in-frame clones and leaves out a portion. The sample consists of about 140,000 clones, 84% of them appearing once. Material for sequencing was peripheral blood. Receptor source: a human donor in a cohort sampled during active COVID-19. Each CDR3 is given with its conserved first and last residue. The D gene is left open where the match is weak. Only some rows state a clone size, as once, few, many or a class for expanded clones.

. | TRBJ1-5 | TRBV28 | . | TGTGCCAGCAGCCCACTTCGCCTAAAAAAGTATAGCAATCAGCCCCAGCATTTT | CASSPLRLKKYSNQPQHF
. | TRBJ2-3 | TRBV2 | . | TGTGCCAGCGATACTATCCATAGCACAGATACGCAGTATTTT | CASDTIHSTDTQYF
. | TRBJ1-2 | TRBV27 | TRBD1 | TGTGCCAGCAGTGTAGGGACAGCCCCCGGGGGCTACACCTTC | CASSVGTAPGGYTF
. | TRBJ2-5 | TRBV5-8 | . | TGTGCCAGCAGCTTAACCGGTAGCGAGACCCAGTACTTC | CASSLTGSETQYF
. | TRBJ2-1 | TRBV21-1 | . | TGTGCCAGCAGCAATCAAAGCCATATCCCCTCCTACAATGAGCAGTTCTTC | CASSNQSHIPSYNEQFF
. | TRBJ2-1 | TRBV5-4 | TRBD2 | TGTGCCAGCAGCTTGGGACTAGCCAGTTTATGGAATGAGCAGTTCTTC | CASSLGLASLWNEQFF
. | TRBJ2-3 | TRBV11-2 | . | TGTGCCAGCAGCTTAGTGGGGGCCAGCACAGATACGCAGTATTTT | CASSLVGASTDTQYF
. | TRBJ2-2 | TRBV19 | . | TGTGCCAGTAGTATAGATAGCCCGGGGGAGCTGTTTTTT | CASSIDSPGELFF
. | TRBJ2-3 | TRBV5-4 | . | TGTGCCAGCAGCTTGGTGTCGGGAACAGATACGCAGTATTTT | CASSLVSGTDTQYF
. | TRBJ2-7 | TRBV7-2 | . | TGTGCCAGCAGCTCAGGACCGGGAGCAGACGAGCAGTACTTC | CASSSGPGADEQYF
. | TRBJ1-2 | TRBV9 | . | TGTGCCAGCAGCGTAGAAGGGGTGGGGTATGGCTACACCTTC | CASSVEGVGYGYTF
. | TRBJ2-7 | TRBV28 | TRBD1 | TGTGCCAGCATGCGGGACAGGGAAGGGCAGTACTTC | CASMRDREGQYF
. | TRBJ2-4 | TRBV5-1 | . | TGCGCCAGCAGCTTGGTAGCGGCGGCCAAAAACATTCAGTACTTC | CASSLVAAAKNIQYF
. | TRBJ2-1 | TRBV7-9 | TRBD2 | TGTGCCAGCACCAAGCGGGGAGGGTACAAGCGGGAGTTATTGAATGAGCAGTTCTTC | CASTKRGGYKRELLNEQFF
. | TRBJ2-2 | TRBV10-3 | TRBD2 | TGTGCCATTGCCGGGACTAGCGGGACGGGCACCGGGGAGCTGTTTTTT | CAIAGTSGTGTGELFF
few | TRBJ2-2 | TRBV10-3 | TRBD2 | TGTGCCATCAGGCCCGGGACTAGCGGGAGTCCCGGGGAGCTGTTTTTT | CAIRPGTSGSPGELFF
. | TRBJ2-1 | TRBV7-3 | TRBD1 | TGTGCCAGCAGCTTAAGACCCCCGGGACAGCCCTACAATGAGCAGTTCTTC | CASSLRPPGQPYNEQFF
. | TRBJ1-1 | TRBV6-4 | TRBD1 | TGTGCCAGCAGTGCCCGAGCCGGGACAGGGGGCACTGAAGCTTTCTTT | CASSARAGTGGTEAFF
. | TRBJ1-5 | TRBV5-5 | TRBD1 | TGTGCCAGCAGCTCCGGGACAGGGACCAATCAGCCCCAGCATTTT | CASSSGTGTNQPQHF
. | TRBJ2-7 | TRBV6-5 | TRBD2 | TGTGCCAGCAGCAGCGGGATTCACTACGAGCAGTACTTC | CASSSGIHYEQYF